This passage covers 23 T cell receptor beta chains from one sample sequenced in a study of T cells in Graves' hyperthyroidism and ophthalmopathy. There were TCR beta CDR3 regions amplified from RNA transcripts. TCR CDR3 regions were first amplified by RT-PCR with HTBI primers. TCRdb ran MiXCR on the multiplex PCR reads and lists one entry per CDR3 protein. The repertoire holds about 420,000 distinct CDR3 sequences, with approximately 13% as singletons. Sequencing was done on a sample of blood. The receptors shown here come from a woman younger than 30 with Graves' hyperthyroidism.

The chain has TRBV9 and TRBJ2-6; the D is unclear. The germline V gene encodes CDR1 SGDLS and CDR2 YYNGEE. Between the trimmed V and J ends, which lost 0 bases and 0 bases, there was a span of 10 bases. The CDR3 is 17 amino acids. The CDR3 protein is CASSVAQAGSGANVLTF. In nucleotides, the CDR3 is TGTGCCAGCAGCGTAGCCCAGGCCGGCTCTGGGGCCAACGTCCTGACTTTC.

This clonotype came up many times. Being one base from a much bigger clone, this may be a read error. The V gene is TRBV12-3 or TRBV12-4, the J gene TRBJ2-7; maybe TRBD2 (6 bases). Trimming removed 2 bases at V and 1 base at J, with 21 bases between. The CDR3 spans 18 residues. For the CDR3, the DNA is TGTGCCAGCAGTTTACGGACTGGCGGGGAAGGCCTTTCCTACGAGCAGTACTTC. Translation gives CASSLRTGGEGLSYEQYF.

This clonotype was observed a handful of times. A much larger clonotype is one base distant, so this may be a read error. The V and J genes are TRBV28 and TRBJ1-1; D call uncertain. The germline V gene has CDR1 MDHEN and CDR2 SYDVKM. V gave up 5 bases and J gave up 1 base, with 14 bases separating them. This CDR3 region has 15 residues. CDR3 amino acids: CASSPYPGRNTEAFF. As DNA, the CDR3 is TGTGCCAGCAGTCCCTATCCCGGGAGGAACACTGAAGCTTTCTTT.

The CDR3 DNA reads as TGTGCCATCAGCGGCAATCCGGGACTAGCTATTAATAATGAGCAGTTCTTC. It is translated as CAISGNPGLAINNEQFF. The rearrangement joins TRBV10-3 to TRBJ2-1; 9 bases map to TRBD2. This CDR3 comprises 17 residues. Germline-derived CDR1 and CDR2 are ENHRY and SYGVKD. V lost 6 bases, J lost 7 bases, and 16 bases stayed unmatched.

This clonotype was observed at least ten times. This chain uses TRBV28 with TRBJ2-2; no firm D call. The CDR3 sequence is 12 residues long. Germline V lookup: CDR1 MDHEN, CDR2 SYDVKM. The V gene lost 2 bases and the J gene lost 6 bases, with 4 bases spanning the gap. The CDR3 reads CASSLDSGELFF. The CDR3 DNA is TGTGCCAGCAGTTTAGATTCCGGGGAGCTGTTTTTT.

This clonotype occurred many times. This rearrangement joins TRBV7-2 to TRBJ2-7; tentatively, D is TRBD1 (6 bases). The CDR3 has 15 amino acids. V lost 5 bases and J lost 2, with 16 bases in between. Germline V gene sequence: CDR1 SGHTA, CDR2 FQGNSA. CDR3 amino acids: CASSRDRSSTYEQYF. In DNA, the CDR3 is TGTGCCAGCAGCCGAGACAGGTCCTCGACCTACGAGCAGTACTTC. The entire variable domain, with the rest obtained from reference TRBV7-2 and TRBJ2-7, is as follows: GAGVSQSPSNKVTEKGKDVELRCDPISGHTALYWYRQSLGQGLEFLIYFQGNSAPDKSGLPSDRFSAERTGGSVSTLTIQRTQQEDSAVYLCASSRDRSSTYEQYFGPGTRLTVT.

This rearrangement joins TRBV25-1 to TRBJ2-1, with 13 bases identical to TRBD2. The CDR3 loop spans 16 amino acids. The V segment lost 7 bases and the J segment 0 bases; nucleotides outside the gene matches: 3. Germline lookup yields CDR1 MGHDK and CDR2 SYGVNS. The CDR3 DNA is TGTGCCAGCACTCGACTAGCGGGAGGCTCCTACAATGAGCAGTTCTTC. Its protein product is CASTRLAGGSYNEQFF.

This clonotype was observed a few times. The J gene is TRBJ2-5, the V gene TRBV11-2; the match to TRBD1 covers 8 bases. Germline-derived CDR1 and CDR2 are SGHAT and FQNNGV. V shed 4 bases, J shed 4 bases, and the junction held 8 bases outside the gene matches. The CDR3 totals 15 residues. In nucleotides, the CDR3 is TGTGCCAGCAGCTCGCGTCAGGGGGCTGTAGAGACCCAGTACTTC. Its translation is CASSSRQGAVETQYF.

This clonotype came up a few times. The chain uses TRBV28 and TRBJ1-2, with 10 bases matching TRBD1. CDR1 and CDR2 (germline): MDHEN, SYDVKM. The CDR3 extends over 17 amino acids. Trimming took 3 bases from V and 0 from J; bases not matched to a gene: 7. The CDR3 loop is CASSFAGTGVANYGYTF. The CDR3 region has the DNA TGTGCCAGCAGTTTCGCCGGGACAGGGGTAGCTAACTATGGCTACACCTTC.

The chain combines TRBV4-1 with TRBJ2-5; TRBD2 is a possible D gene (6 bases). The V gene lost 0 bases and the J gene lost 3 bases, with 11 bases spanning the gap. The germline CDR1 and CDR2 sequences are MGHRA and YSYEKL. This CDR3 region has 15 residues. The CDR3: CASSQDLREKETQYF. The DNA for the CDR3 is TGCGCCAGCAGCCAAGATTTGCGGGAAAAAGAGACCCAGTACTTC.

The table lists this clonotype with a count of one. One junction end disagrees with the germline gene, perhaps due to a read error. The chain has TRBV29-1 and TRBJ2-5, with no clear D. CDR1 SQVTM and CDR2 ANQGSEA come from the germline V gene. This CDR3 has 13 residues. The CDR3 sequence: CSVLKRNQETQYF. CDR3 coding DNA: TGCAGCGTTCTAAAACGGAACCAAGAGACCCAATACTTC.

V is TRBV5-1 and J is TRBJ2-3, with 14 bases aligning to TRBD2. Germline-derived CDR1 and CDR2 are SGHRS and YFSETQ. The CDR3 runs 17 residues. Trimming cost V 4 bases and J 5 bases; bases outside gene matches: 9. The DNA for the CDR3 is TGCGCCAGCAGCCCCGGGACTAGCGGGAGAGGAATAGATACGCAGTATTTT. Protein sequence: CASSPGTSGRGIDTQYF.

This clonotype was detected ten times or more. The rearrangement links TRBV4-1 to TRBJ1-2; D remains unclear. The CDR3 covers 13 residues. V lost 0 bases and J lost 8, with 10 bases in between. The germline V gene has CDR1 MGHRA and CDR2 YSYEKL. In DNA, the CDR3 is TGCGCCAGCAGCCAAGAACGGGGAGAGGGCTACACCTTC. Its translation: CASSQERGEGYTF.

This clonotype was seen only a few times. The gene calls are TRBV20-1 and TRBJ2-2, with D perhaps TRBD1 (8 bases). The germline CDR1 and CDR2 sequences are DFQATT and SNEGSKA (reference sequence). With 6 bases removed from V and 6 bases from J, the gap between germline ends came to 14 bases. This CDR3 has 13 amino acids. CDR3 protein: CSANRGGAGELFF. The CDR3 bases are TGCAGTGCAAACAGGGGGGGGGCCGGGGAGCTGTTTTTT.

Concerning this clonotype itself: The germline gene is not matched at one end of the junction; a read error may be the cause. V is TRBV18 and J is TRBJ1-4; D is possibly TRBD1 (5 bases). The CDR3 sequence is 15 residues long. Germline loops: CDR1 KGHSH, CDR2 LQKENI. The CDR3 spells CASPPREGSNEKLFF. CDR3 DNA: TGTGCCAGCCCACCACGAGAGGGGTCTAATGAAAAACTGTTTTTT.

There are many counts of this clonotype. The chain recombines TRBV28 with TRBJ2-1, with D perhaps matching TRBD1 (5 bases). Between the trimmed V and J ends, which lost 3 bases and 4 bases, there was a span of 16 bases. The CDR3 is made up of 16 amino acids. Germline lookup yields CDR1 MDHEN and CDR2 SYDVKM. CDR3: CASSFDSTGRYNEQFF. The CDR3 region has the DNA TGTGCCAGCAGTTTTGATTCAACAGGCCGATACAATGAGCAGTTCTTC.

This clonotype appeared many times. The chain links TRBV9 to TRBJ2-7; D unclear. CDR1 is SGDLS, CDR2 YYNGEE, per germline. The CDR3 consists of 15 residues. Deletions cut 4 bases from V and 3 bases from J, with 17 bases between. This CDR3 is CASSPAGSNLYEQYF. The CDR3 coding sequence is TGTGCCAGCAGCCCCGCCGGGTCCAACCTCTACGAGCAGTACTTC.

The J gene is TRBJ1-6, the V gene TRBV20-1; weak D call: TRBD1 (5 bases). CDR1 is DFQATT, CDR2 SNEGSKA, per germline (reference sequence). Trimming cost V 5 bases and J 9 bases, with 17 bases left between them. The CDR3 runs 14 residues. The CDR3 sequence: CSAGGTGLGSPLHF. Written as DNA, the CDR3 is TGCAGTGCTGGGGGGACGGGGCTTGGTTCACCCCTCCACTTT.

Here the CDR3 DNA reads TGTGCCAGCAGTCCGAGGGGGGACAGCCTGAGCTCCTATAATTCACCCCTCCACTTT. Amino acids: CASSPRGDSLSSYNSPLHF. The V and J genes are TRBV27 and TRBJ1-6, with TRBD1 matching 7 bases. V trimming: 5 bases; J trimming: 0 bases; junction bases outside the gene matches: 13. This CDR3 is 19 amino acids long. Germline assignment: CDR1 MNHEY and CDR2 SMNVEV (reference sequence).

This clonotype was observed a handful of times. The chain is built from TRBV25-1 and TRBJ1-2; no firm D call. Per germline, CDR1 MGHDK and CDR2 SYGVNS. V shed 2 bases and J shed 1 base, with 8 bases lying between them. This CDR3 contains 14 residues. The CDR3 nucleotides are TGTGCCAGCAGTGAAGCTGGGAGTAACTATGGCTACACCTTC. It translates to CASSEAGSNYGYTF.

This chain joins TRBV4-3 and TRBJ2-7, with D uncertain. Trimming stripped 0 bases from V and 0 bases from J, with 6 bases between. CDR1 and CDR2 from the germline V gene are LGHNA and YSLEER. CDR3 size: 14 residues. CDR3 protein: CASSQDISSYEQYF. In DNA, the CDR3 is TGCGCCAGCAGCCAAGATATATCCTCCTACGAGCAGTACTTC.

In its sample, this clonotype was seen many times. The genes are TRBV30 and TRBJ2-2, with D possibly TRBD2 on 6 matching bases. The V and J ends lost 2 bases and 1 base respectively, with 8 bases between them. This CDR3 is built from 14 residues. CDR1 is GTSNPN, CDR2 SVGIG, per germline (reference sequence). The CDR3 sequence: CAWSRDLNTGELFF. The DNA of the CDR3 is TGTGCCTGGAGTCGGGACTTGAACACCGGGGAGCTGTTTTTT.

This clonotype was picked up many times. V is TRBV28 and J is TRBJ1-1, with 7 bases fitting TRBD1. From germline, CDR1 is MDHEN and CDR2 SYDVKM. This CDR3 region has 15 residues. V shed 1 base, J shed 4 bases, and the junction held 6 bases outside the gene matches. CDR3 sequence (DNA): TGTGCCAGCAGTTTATCGACAGGGAGGGCCACTGAAGCTTTCTTT. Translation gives CASSLSTGRATEAFF.